These 8 T cell receptor beta chains came from one sample sequenced in a study of Tregs in tolerant kidney transplant recipients. TCRdb's copy holds only in-frame clones and misses some; the assay was immunoSEQ multiplex PCR. The sample shows around 52,000 clones, about 86% of them seen only once. Source material: CD4+ T cells from blood. The source is a human donor in good health.

The chain uses TRBV27 and TRBJ2-5, with D possibly matching TRBD2 (5 bases). Trimming left V 7 bases short and J 5 bases short, with 17 bases between. This CDR3 contains 14 residues. CDR1 is MNHEY, CDR2 SMNVEV, per germline (reference sequence). The CDR3 nucleotides are TGTGCCAGCAAGGTACGCCCGGGCGGGGAGACCCAGTACTTC. Translation: CASKVRPGGETQYF.

The genes are TRBV5-6 and TRBJ1-2; 8 positions agree with TRBD1. Germline-derived CDR1 and CDR2 are SGHDT and YYEEEE. The CDR3 length is 14 residues. J was trimmed by 5 bases and V by 7 bases; bases with no gene match: 10. CDR3 nucleotides: TGTGCCAGCCGACCCTTACAGGGGGTATATGGCTACACCTTC. Translated, it gives CASRPLQGVYGYTF.

The chain has TRBV5-1 and TRBJ1-2, with D possibly being TRBD1 (6 bases). Per the germline V gene, CDR1 is SGHRS and CDR2 is YFSETQ. The germline V and J ends were trimmed by 0 bases and 0 bases, with 9 bases remaining between them. The CDR3 sequence is 15 residues long. CDR3 amino acids: CASSLVGDTNYGYTF. The CDR3 DNA sequence: TGCGCCAGCAGCTTGGTAGGGGACACTAACTATGGCTACACCTTC.

This clone was detected only a few times. The chain carries TRBV5-4 and TRBJ1-4; D might be TRBD1 (5 bases). The germline V gene has CDR1 SGHNT and CDR2 YYREEE (reference sequence). V was clipped by 2 bases and J by 8 bases, with 10 bases between them. This CDR3 contains 13 residues. The CDR3 protein is CASSLWGQEKLFF. In DNA form, the CDR3 reads TGTGCCAGCAGCTTATGGGGCCAGGAAAAACTGTTTTTT.

J is TRBJ2-7 and V is TRBV5-1, with D perhaps TRBD2 (7 bases). Germline V gene data show CDR1 as SGHRS and CDR2 as YFSETQ. V dropped 3 bases and J dropped 7 bases, with 17 bases sitting between them. This CDR3 spans 14 amino acids. The CDR3 coding sequence is TGCGCCAGCAGCTCAACAGGGACTACGGGGGAGCAGTACTTC. This codes for CASSSTGTTGEQYF. Supplemented by reference TRBV5-1 and TRBJ2-7, the full variable domain reads KAGVTQTPRYLIKTRGQQVTLSCSPISGHRSVSWYQQTPGQGLQFLFEYFSETQRNKGNFPGRFSGRQFSNSRSEMNVSTLELGDSALYLCASSSTGTTGEQYFGPGTRLTVT.

The chain carries TRBV18 and TRBJ1-2; 10 nucleotides line up with TRBD1. Germline CDR1 is KGHSH and CDR2 is LQKENI. V lost 1 base and J lost 6; bases outside the gene matches: 8. There are 16 residues in the CDR3. The CDR3 bases are TGTGCCAGCTCACCACGGGGCCGGGACAGGGGACATGGCTACACCTTC. It specifies CASSPRGRDRGHGYTF.

The chain carries TRBV5-1 and TRBJ2-2, with a weak D call TRBD1 (6 bases). V was pared by 0 bases and J by 5 bases, with 14 bases between. The CDR3 consists of 16 residues. Germline-derived CDR1 and CDR2 are SGHRS and YFSETQ. The chain's CDR3 is CASSLEAGVQTGELFF. Written as DNA, the CDR3 is TGCGCCAGCAGCTTGGAGGCAGGGGTCCAGACCGGGGAGCTGTTTTTT.

The CDR3 spells CASSLVAEVGGYTF. Here the CDR3 DNA reads TGCGCCAGCAGCTTGGTGGCCGAGGTGGGCGGCTACACCTTC. This sequence joins TRBV5-1 and TRBJ1-2; D uncertain. CDR1 is SGHRS, CDR2 YFSETQ, per germline. Trimming took 0 bases from V and 8 from J, leaving 14 bases between them. The CDR3 extends over 14 amino acids.